This T cell receptor beta chain is drawn from a study of blood T cell repertoires in COVID-19. The overall study: There were acute and convalescent COVID-19 samples, and they came from the United States, Italy and Spain. From T cells, B-cell-depleted T cells, or PBMCs came the material, which was cDNA or gDNA.

Under the authors' procedure: By means of reference gene primer amplification, nucleated cell counts were estimated. Only in-frame clones appear in the TCRdb table, and some are missing; sequencing was by immunoSEQ multiplex PCR. Clonal size and the V and J genes are those of that table, whereas D and trimming came from the DNA. The repertoire holds some 83,000 clones, about 83% seen once, with under 8.5% in the top ten. Trimming removed 2 bases from V and 4 bases from J; junction bases left unmatched: 8. This CDR3 has 16 amino acids. CDR1 SGHRS and CDR2 YFSETQ come from the germline V gene. Source material: peripheral blood. The gene calls are TRBV5-1 and TRBJ2-1; 8 positions agree with TRBD1. The receptor was isolated from a man aged 50-60 years with active COVID-19. CDR3 sequence reads: CASSLTRTGGYNEQFF. DNA for the CDR3: TGCGCCAGCAGCTTAACAAGAACAGGGGGTTACAATGAGCAGTTCTTC.